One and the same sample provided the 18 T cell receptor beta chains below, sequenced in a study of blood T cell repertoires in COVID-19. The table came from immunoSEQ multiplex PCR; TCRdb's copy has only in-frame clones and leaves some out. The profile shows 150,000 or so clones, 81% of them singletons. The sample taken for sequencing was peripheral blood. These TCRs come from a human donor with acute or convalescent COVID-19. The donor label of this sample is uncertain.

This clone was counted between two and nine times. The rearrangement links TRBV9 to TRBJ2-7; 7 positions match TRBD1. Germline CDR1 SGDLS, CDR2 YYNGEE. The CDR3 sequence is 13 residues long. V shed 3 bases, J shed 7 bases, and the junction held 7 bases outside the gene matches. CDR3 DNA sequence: TGTGCCAGCAGCGAGGGGGCTATTACGGAGCAGTACTTC. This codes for CASSEGAITEQYF.

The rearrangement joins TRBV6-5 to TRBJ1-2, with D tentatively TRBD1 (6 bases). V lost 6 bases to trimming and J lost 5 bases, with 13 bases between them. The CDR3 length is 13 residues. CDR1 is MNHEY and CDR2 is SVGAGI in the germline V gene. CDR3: CASSLGQKYGYTF. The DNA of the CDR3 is TGTGCCAGCAGCCTGGGACAAAAGTATGGCTACACCTTC.

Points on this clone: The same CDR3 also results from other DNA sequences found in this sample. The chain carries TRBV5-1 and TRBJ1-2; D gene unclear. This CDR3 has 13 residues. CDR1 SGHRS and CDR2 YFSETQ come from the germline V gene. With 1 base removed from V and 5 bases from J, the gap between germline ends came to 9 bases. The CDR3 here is CASSLKGGYGYTF. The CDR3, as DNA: TGCGCCAGCAGCTTGAAGGGAGGGTATGGCTACACCTTC.

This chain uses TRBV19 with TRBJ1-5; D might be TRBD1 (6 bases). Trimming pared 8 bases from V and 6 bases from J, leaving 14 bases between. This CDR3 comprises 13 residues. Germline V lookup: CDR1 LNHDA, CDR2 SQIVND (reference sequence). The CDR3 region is CASSGQGSQPQHF. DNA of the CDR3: TGTGCCAGTTCCGGGCAGGGGAGTCAGCCCCAGCATTTT.

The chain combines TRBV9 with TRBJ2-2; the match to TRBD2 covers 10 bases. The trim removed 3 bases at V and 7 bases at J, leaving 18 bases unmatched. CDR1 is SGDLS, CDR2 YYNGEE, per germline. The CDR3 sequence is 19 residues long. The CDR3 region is CASSDFGGLAIGRGGELFF. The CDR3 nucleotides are TGTGCCAGCAGCGACTTCGGGGGACTAGCGATCGGGAGGGGCGGGGAGCTGTTTTTT.

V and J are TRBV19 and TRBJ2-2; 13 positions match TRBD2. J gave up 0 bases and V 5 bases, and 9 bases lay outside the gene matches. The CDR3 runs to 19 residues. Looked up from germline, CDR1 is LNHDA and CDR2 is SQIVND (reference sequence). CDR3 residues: CASSPHRLAGGTNTGELFF. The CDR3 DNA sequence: TGTGCCAGTAGTCCCCACCGACTAGCGGGGGGCACGAACACCGGGGAGCTGTTTTTT. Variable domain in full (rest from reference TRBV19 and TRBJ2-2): DGGITQSPKYLFRKEGQNVTLSCEQNLNHDAMYWYRQDPGQGLRLIYYSQIVNDFQKGDIAEGYSVSREKKESFPLTVTSAQKNPTAFYLCASSPHRLAGGTNTGELFFGEGSRLTVL.

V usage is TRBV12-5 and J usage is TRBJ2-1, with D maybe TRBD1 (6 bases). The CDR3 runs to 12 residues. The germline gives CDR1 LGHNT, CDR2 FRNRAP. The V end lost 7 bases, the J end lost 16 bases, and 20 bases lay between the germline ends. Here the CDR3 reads CASANPSGTCFF. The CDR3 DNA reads TGTGCTAGTGCCAACCCCTCCGGGACATGTTTCTTC.

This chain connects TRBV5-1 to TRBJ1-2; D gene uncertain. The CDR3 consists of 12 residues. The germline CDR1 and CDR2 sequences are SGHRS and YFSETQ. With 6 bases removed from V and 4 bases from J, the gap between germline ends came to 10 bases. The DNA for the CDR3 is TGCGCCAGCACTGACACCTTCTATGGCTACACCTTC. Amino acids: CASTDTFYGYTF.

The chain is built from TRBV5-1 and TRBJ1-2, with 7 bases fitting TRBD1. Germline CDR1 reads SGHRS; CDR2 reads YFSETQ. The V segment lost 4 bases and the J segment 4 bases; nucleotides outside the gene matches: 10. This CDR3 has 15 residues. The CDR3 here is CASSRAEDRSYGYTF. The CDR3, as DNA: TGCGCCAGCAGCCGGGCCGAGGACAGGTCCTATGGCTACACCTTC.

The CDR3 DNA is TGTGCCAGCATGAACAGTCTTAATGAAAAACTGTTTTTT. Its translation is CASMNSLNEKLFF. The chain carries TRBV7-9 and TRBJ1-4; D remains ambiguous. Germline CDR1 is SEHNR and CDR2 is FQNEAQ (reference sequence). Trimming pared 7 bases from V and 4 bases from J, leaving 10 bases between. This CDR3 comprises 13 residues.

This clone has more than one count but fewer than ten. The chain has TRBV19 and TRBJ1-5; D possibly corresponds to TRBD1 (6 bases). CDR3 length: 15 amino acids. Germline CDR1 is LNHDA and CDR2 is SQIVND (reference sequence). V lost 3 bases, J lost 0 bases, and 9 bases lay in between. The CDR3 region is CASSIGQYSNQPQHF. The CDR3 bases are TGTGCCAGTAGTATCGGACAGTATAGCAATCAGCCCCAGCATTTT.

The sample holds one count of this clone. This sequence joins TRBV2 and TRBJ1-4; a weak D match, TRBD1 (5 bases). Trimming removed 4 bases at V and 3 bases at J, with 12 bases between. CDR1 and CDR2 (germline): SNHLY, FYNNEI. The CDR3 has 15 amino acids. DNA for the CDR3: TGTGCCAGCAGTGCGCAGGGCTCGGCTAATGAAAAACTGTTTTTT. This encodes CASSAQGSANEKLFF.

The CDR3: CASSQRRGAGELFF. The CDR3 nucleotides read TGCGCCAGCAGCCAACGCAGGGGGGCCGGGGAGCTGTTTTTT. This chain joins TRBV4-1 and TRBJ2-2, with D possibly TRBD1 on 7 matching bases. CDR3 size: 14 residues. Germline V lookup: CDR1 MGHRA, CDR2 YSYEKL. Trimming pared 2 bases from V and 6 bases from J, leaving 10 bases between.

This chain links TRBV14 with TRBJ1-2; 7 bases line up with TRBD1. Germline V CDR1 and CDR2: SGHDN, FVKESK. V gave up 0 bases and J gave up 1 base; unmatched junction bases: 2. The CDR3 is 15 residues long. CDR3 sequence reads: CASSQERGLNYGYTF. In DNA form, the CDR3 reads TGTGCCAGCAGCCAAGAGAGGGGGCTTAACTATGGCTACACCTTC.

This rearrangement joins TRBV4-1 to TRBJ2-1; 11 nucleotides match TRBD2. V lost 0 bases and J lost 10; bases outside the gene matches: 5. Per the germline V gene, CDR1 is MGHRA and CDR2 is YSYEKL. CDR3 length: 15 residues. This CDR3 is CASSQEASGGFEQFF. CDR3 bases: TGCGCCAGCAGCCAAGAGGCTAGCGGGGGGTTCGAGCAGTTCTTC.

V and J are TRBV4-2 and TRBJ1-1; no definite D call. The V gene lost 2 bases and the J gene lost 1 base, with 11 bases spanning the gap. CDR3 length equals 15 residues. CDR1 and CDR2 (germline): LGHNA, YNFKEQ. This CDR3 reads CASSQQRTTNTEAFF. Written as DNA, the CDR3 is TGTGCCAGCAGCCAACAACGAACAACGAACACTGAAGCTTTCTTT.

The CDR3 DNA sequence: TGCGCCAGCAGCTTGGGGGACAGGGGGTACGAGCAGTACGTC. Amino acids: CASSLGDRGYEQYV. The rearrangement uses TRBV5-1 and TRBJ2-7; TRBD1 matches at 11 bases. The germline CDR1 and CDR2 sequences are SGHRS and YFSETQ. The CDR3 is 14 amino acids. The ends lost 0 bases at V and 4 bases at J; junction bases unmatched: 0.

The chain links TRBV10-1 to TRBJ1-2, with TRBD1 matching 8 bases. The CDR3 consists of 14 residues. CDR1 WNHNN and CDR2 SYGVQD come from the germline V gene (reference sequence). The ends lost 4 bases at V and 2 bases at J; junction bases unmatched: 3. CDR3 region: CASSGQGFNYGYTF. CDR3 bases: TGCGCCAGCAGTGGACAGGGGTTCAACTATGGCTACACCTTC.